The clone carrying this T cell receptor beta chain came up a few times. The antigen is undetermined. The CDR3 consists of 13 residues. With 4 bases removed from V and 6 bases from J, the gap between germline ends came to 13 bases. Germline assignment: CDR1 MGHRA and CDR2 YSYEKL. This entry is derived from a study of blood T cells in healthy people across ages. The total RNA that was extracted per sample amounted to at least 5 micrograms. Study observations and caveats: One million T cells yielded diversity estimates that were considered underestimates.

A second PCR, run for roughly 6 to 11 cycles, used a sample-barcoded 5' primer plus a J-beta primer mix. TCRdb redid the calling of the 5' RACE reads with MiXCR, one entry per CDR3 protein. Among around 990,000 distinct CDR3 sequences listed, under 30% were seen once. A further study also used this sample, focusing on T cells of mothers and their children. That work adds: Three healthy Caucasian mothers, along with their six children, served as the donors. The shaping of TCR recombination output by thymic selection is similar in related and unrelated pairs.

The sequenced sample consisted of blood. This rearrangement joins TRBV4-1 to TRBJ2-7; D unresolved. This TCR was sampled from a girl aged 2 to 10 in good health. CDR3: CASSPAPSLEQYF. The CDR3 DNA reads TGCGCCAGCAGCCCCGCCCCCTCCCTCGAGCAGTACTTC.